The TCR beta chain under discussion was sequenced for a study of blood T cell repertoires in COVID-19. Study-level background: T cells, B-cell-depleted T cells, or PBMCs supplied cDNA or gDNA.

The CDR3 consists of 13 residues. Germline loops: CDR1 SQVTM, CDR2 ANQGSEA. V lost 6 bases and J 8 bases, leaving 16 bases between the germline ends. Per the study methods: Amplification of reference gene primers was used by the study to estimate nucleated cell counts. The protocol was immunoSEQ multiplex PCR, while the TCRdb copy is restricted to in-frame clones and leaves out a portion. For V, J and clone size, that table is used; D and trimming come from the DNA. The sample lists around 250,000 clones, 85% to 90% occurring once. Those who participated ranged in age from roughly 18 to 100 years and resided in about 24 US areas. Exposed volunteers were people who met a COVID-19 case within 2 weeks before study entry.

The source of this sequence is a man aged 50-59 years who had been exposed to COVID-19. This chain connects TRBV29-1 to TRBJ1-4; perhaps TRBD1 as D (6 bases). The sequenced sample was PBMCs or T cells enriched from blood (not recorded which). The DNA of the CDR3 is TGCAGCGTCGCACAGGGCGCGCAGGAAAAACTGTTTTTT. Protein sequence: CSVAQGAQEKLFF.